One and the same sample provided the 14 T cell receptor beta chains below, sequenced in a study of T cell changes during pregnancy in multiple sclerosis. TCRdb's copy holds only in-frame clones and misses some; the assay was immunoSEQ multiplex PCR. The sample carries 40,000 to 55,000 clones, 85% to 95% recorded once. Sample: peripheral blood. These receptors originate from a female donor with multiple sclerosis, enrolled in a pregnancy study.

This rearrangement joins TRBV14 to TRBJ2-7, with D perhaps TRBD1 (6 bases). The CDR3 is made up of 15 amino acids. The germline V and J ends were trimmed by 4 bases and 4 bases, with 17 bases remaining between them. Germline V gene lookup returns CDR1 SGHDN and CDR2 FVKESK. Written as DNA, the CDR3 is TGTGCCAGCAGCCCCGTAGGGGGTCTATGGTACGAGCAGTACTTC. Protein product: CASSPVGGLWYEQYF.

This sequence joins TRBV7-3 and TRBJ1-1; tentative D call: TRBD1 (6 bases). V was pared by 6 bases and J by 6 bases, with 14 bases between. The CDR3 runs to 13 residues. Germline CDR1 SGHTA, CDR2 FQGTGA. The CDR3 region is CASSSRGISEAFF. The CDR3, as DNA: TGTGCCAGCAGTTCTAGGGGGATCTCTGAAGCTTTCTTT. The whole variable domain, remainder taken from reference TRBV7-3 and TRBJ1-1, is GAGVSQTPSNKVTEKGKYVELRCDPISGHTALYWYRQSLGQGPEFLIYFQGTGAADDSGLPNDRFFAVRPEGSVSTLKIQRTERGDSAVYLCASSSRGISEAFFGQGTRLTVV.

This rearrangement joins TRBV18 to TRBJ2-7; D tentatively reads TRBD1 or TRBD2 (5 bases each). CDR3 length: 14 residues. With 1 base removed from V and 6 bases from J, the gap between germline ends came to 13 bases. Looked up from germline, CDR1 is KGHSH and CDR2 is LQKENI. CDR3 nucleotides: TGTGCCAGCTCACCACTTTCGGGGACGGCCGAGCAGTACTTC. It is translated as CASSPLSGTAEQYF.

The chain is built from TRBV5-5 and TRBJ2-7, with D tentatively TRBD1 (5 bases). The CDR3 sequence is 15 residues long. V dropped 0 bases and J dropped 5 bases, with 15 bases sitting between them. Germline CDR1 is SGHKS and CDR2 is YYEKEE (reference sequence). The CDR3 spells CASSLEGRVFDEQYF. CDR3 bases: TGTGCCAGCAGCTTGGAGGGCAGGGTTTTCGACGAGCAGTACTTC.

The chain employs TRBV10-3 and TRBJ2-1; TRBD1 might be the D (5 bases). Looked up from germline, CDR1 is ENHRY and CDR2 is SYGVKD. Trimming pared 3 bases from V and 5 bases from J, leaving 8 bases between. CDR3 size: 13 residues. The CDR3, as DNA: TGTGCCATCAGTGACAGGGCCGACAATGAGCAGTTCTTC. Protein sequence: CAISDRADNEQFF.

V usage is TRBV19 and J usage is TRBJ2-3, with 12 bases lining up with TRBD2. Trimming removed 4 bases from V and 0 bases from J; junction bases left unmatched: 5. The CDR3 sequence is 17 residues long. The V gene's germline CDR1 is LNHDA and CDR2 SQIVND (reference sequence). The CDR3 here is CASSRTSGTRSTDTQYF. The CDR3 DNA reads as TGTGCCAGTAGTAGGACTAGCGGGACCCGGAGCACAGATACGCAGTATTTT.

The rearrangement joins TRBV9 to TRBJ1-2; TRBD1 agrees at 9 bases. V lost 3 bases, J lost 4 bases, and 4 bases stayed unmatched. The CDR3 runs 14 residues. Germline V lookup: CDR1 SGDLS, CDR2 YYNGEE. CDR3 DNA: TGTGCCAGCAGCGAGGGACAGGGCTTCTATGGCTACACCTTC. Protein product: CASSEGQGFYGYTF.

The chain recombines TRBV4-1 with TRBJ2-7; a weak D match, TRBD1 (6 bases). Trimming cost V 0 bases and J 3 bases, with 15 bases left between them. There are 16 residues in the CDR3. Germline values: CDR1 MGHRA, CDR2 YSYEKL. CDR3 sequence reads: CASSQDFRQDGYEQYF. CDR3 DNA sequence: TGCGCCAGCAGCCAAGATTTTAGACAGGATGGCTACGAGCAGTACTTC.

The chain uses TRBV4-1 and TRBJ2-7, with no clear D. The V gene's germline CDR1 is MGHRA and CDR2 YSYEKL. This CDR3 has 15 amino acids. V was cut by 1 base and J by 1 base, with 11 bases left in between. The CDR3 DNA is TGCGCCAGCAGCCAAGTAACTATACTGTCCTACGAGCAGTACTTC. It specifies CASSQVTILSYEQYF.

J is TRBJ1-2 and V is TRBV4-1; no clear D gene. The length of the CDR3 is 15 residues. CDR1 and CDR2 (germline): MGHRA, YSYEKL. V was cut by 1 base and J by 2 bases, with 11 bases left in between. The DNA of the CDR3 is TGCGCCAGCAGCCAAGGAGACCTTACGAACTATGGCTACACCTTC. This codes for CASSQGDLTNYGYTF.

This chain links TRBV6-5 with TRBJ2-3; 12 bases map to TRBD2. The germline CDR1 and CDR2 sequences are MNHEY and SVGAGI. This CDR3 has 16 residues. Unmatched junction bases numbered 3, after V lost 0 bases and J lost 5 bases. The CDR3 region has the DNA TGTGCCAGCAGTTACTCGACTAGCGGGAGTTTAGATACGCAGTATTTT. This codes for CASSYSTSGSLDTQYF.

The chain's CDR3 is CASSLEGLGYTF. CDR3 DNA: TGTGCCAGCAGCCTGGAAGGGCTGGGCTACACCTTC. This chain uses TRBV2 with TRBJ1-2; D unclear. The V end lost 6 bases, the J end lost 8 bases, and 13 bases lay between the germline ends. CDR1 and CDR2 from the germline V gene are SNHLY and FYNNEI. The CDR3 consists of 12 residues.

The chain uses TRBV5-1 and TRBJ2-5, with TRBD2 matching over 15 bases. Germline-derived CDR1 and CDR2 are SGHRS and YFSETQ. The trim removed 4 bases at V and 1 base at J, leaving 2 bases unmatched. CDR3 length equals 16 residues. CDR3 DNA: TGCGCCAGCAGCACGGGACTAGCGGGAGGCCAAGAGACCCAGTACTTC. Its protein is CASSTGLAGGQETQYF.

The chain couples TRBV11-2 to TRBJ2-1, with D possibly TRBD2 on 5 matching bases. Germline CDR1 and CDR2: SGHAT and FQNNGV. V shed 6 bases and J shed 10 bases, with 13 bases lying between them. CDR3 length: 12 amino acids. CDR3 coding DNA: TGTGCCAGCAGGTCAACTAGTCAAGAGCAGTTCTTC. Translated: CASRSTSQEQFF.